These 23 T cell receptor beta chains were sequenced from one sample in a study of blood T cell repertoires in COVID-19. Libraries were prepared by immunoSEQ multiplex PCR; TCRdb keeps only in-frame clonotypes and omits some of them. The repertoire holds 350,000 to 450,000 clones, with more than 70% as singletons. Sequences were obtained from PBMCs or T cells enriched from blood (not recorded which). These receptors all stem from a woman in her late teens or twenties who had been exposed to COVID-19.

The J gene is TRBJ2-1, the V gene TRBV27; TRBD2 matches at 9 bases. From germline, CDR1 is MNHEY and CDR2 SMNVEV (reference sequence). Unmatched junction bases numbered 6, after V lost 5 bases and J lost 4 bases. The CDR3 runs to 15 residues. The CDR3 DNA reads as TGTGCCAGCAGTGCCGTAGCGGGAGCGTACAATGAGCAGTTCTTC. This codes for CASSAVAGAYNEQFF.

V gene TRBV4-2 combines with J gene TRBJ2-2, with D possibly matching TRBD1 (7 bases). Germline values: CDR1 LGHNA, CDR2 YNFKEQ. V lost 2 bases to trimming and J lost 1 base, with 14 bases between them. This CDR3 is 17 amino acids long. This CDR3 is CASSQNGGGGNTGELFF. The CDR3 nucleotides read TGTGCCAGCAGCCAAAATGGAGGGGGCGGGAACACCGGGGAGCTGTTTTTT.

The V gene is TRBV6-5, the J gene TRBJ1-1; D remains ambiguous. CDR3 length equals 14 residues. Deletions cut 2 bases from V and 3 bases from J, with 10 bases between. CDR1 and CDR2 from the germline V gene are MNHEY and SVGAGI. The CDR3 loop reads CASSYQTTYTEAFF. The CDR3 DNA sequence: TGTGCCAGCAGTTACCAGACAACCTACACTGAAGCTTTCTTT.

The gene calls are TRBV4-3 and TRBJ2-7, with 7 bases aligning to TRBD1. The ends lost 3 bases at V and 3 bases at J; junction bases unmatched: 2. Germline CDR1 and CDR2: LGHNA and YSLEER. The CDR3 loop spans 13 amino acids. CDR3 region: CASSHDRVYEQYF. The CDR3 coding sequence is TGCGCCAGCAGCCATGACAGGGTCTACGAGCAGTACTTC.

This clone showed up just once. The V gene is TRBV5-1, the J gene TRBJ2-1, with 8 bases aligning to TRBD2. Germline CDR1 reads SGHRS; CDR2 reads YFSETQ. V lost 6 bases and J lost 8; bases outside the gene matches: 16. This CDR3 comprises 16 residues. The CDR3 DNA sequence: TGCGCCAGCATGAGGTCCGGTAGCGGGGCATTTGATGAGCAGTTCTTC. This encodes CASMRSGSGAFDEQFF.

The genes are TRBV28 and TRBJ2-1; D is ambiguous. V lost 2 bases and J lost 4, with 9 bases in between. The CDR3 is 14 residues long. Germline CDR1 reads MDHEN; CDR2 reads SYDVKM. The CDR3 bases are TGTGCCAGCAGTTTAGCGCCACAGTACAATGAGCAGTTCTTC. Its translation is CASSLAPQYNEQFF.

CDR3 sequence reads: CASSLSGQVLSYNSPLHF. The CDR3, as DNA: TGTGCCAGCAGTTTATCGGGACAAGTGCTCTCCTATAATTCACCCCTCCACTTT. V and J are TRBV27 and TRBJ1-6; D is possibly TRBD1 (6 bases). The CDR3 runs 18 residues. CDR1 MNHEY and CDR2 SMNVEV come from the germline V gene (reference sequence). The V end lost 0 bases, the J end lost 0 bases, and 12 bases lay between the germline ends.

The chain links TRBV7-9 to TRBJ2-5, with D maybe TRBD1 (5 bases). CDR3 size: 14 residues. The V and J ends lost 1 base and 5 bases respectively, with 11 bases between them. CDR1 is SEHNR, CDR2 FQNEAQ, per germline (reference sequence). The CDR3 DNA reads as TGTGCCAGCAGCTTAGGACAGATTAGGGAGACCCAGTACTTC. Translating gives CASSLGQIRETQYF.

This chain joins TRBV15 and TRBJ1-1, with 7 bases fitting TRBD1. The CDR3 runs to 15 residues. V trimming: 4 bases; J trimming: 1 base; junction bases outside the gene matches: 6. Germline V lookup: CDR1 LNHNV, CDR2 YYDKDF (reference sequence). CDR3 sequence (DNA): TGTGCCACCAGCATTGAAGGGGGCGGGAACACTGAAGCTTTCTTT. This sequence encodes CATSIEGGGNTEAFF.

This clone was detected a few times. Other DNA sequences in this specimen translate into the identical CDR3. This chain joins TRBV6-2 or TRBV6-3 and TRBJ2-7; the match to TRBD2 covers 11 bases. V shed 2 bases and J 4 bases; nucleotides not matched to a gene: 1. The CDR3 spans 14 residues. CDR1 and CDR2 (germline): MNHEY, SVGEGT. This CDR3 is CASSYTSGGYEQYF. The CDR3 DNA reads as TGTGCCAGCAGTTACACTAGCGGGGGATACGAGCAGTACTTC.

V and J are TRBV14 and TRBJ2-1; D unresolved. This CDR3 is built from 16 residues. V was pared by 0 bases and J by 7 bases, with 16 bases between. Germline V gene data show CDR1 as SGHDN and CDR2 as FVKESK. The chain's CDR3 is CASSQEESSSSNEQFF. In nucleotides, the CDR3 is TGTGCCAGCAGCCAAGAGGAGTCATCCAGTTCGAATGAGCAGTTCTTC.

This clone was observed a few times. V and J are TRBV7-2 and TRBJ2-7, with TRBD1 as a possible D gene (5 bases). From germline, CDR1 is SGHTA and CDR2 FQGNSA. V lost 4 bases, J lost 3 bases, and 16 bases lay in between. The CDR3 runs 15 residues. The CDR3: CASSSRAQENYEQYF. The CDR3 nucleotides read TGTGCCAGCAGCTCCAGGGCGCAAGAGAACTACGAGCAGTACTTC.

This chain uses TRBV30 with TRBJ2-7, with 8 bases that match TRBD2. The CDR3 length is 14 residues. The V and J ends lost 0 bases and 1 base, in that order; junction bases with no gene match: 2. CDR1 is GTSNPN and CDR2 is SVGIG in the germline V gene (reference sequence). The chain's CDR3 is CAWSVVAGSYEQYF. The CDR3 DNA reads as TGTGCCTGGAGTGTAGTAGCGGGATCCTACGAGCAGTACTTC.

This chain links TRBV4-2 with TRBJ1-5; 7 nucleotides line up with TRBD1. Per the germline V gene, CDR1 is LGHNA and CDR2 is YNFKEQ. The CDR3 is made up of 16 amino acids. V was clipped by 0 bases and J by 4 bases; unmatched bases: 6. DNA for the CDR3: TGTGCCAGCAGCCAAGAGTGGGGCAGGGGGAATCAGCCCCAGCATTTT. Residues: CASSQEWGRGNQPQHF.

This rearrangement joins TRBV7-2 to TRBJ2-1; 15 positions match TRBD2. V gave up 4 bases and J gave up 8 bases; unmatched junction bases: 9. The length of the CDR3 is 17 residues. Germline V gives CDR1 SGHTA, CDR2 FQGNSA. CDR3 region: CASSSAGLAGGGYEQFF. In nucleotides, the CDR3 is TGTGCCAGCAGCTCGGCGGGACTAGCGGGAGGAGGGTATGAGCAGTTCTTC. The full variable domain, in which reference TRBV7-2 and TRBJ2-1 provide the parts outside the CDR3, is GAGVSQSPSNKVTEKGKDVELRCDPISGHTALYWYRQSLGQGLEFLIYFQGNSAPDKSGLPSDRFSAERTGGSVSTLTIQRTQQEDSAVYLCASSSAGLAGGGYEQFFGPGTRLTVL.

This clone is a singleton in its sample. V is TRBV28 and J is TRBJ2-2; tentatively, D is TRBD1 (7 bases). The CDR3 runs to 16 residues. The germline V and J ends were trimmed by 2 bases and 1 base, with 11 bases remaining between them. Germline lookup yields CDR1 MDHEN and CDR2 SYDVKM. In DNA, the CDR3 is TGTGCCAGCAGTTTACGGAGGGGGCGGAACACCGGGGAGCTGTTTTTT. This sequence encodes CASSLRRGRNTGELFF.

This clone was counted many times. J is TRBJ1-1 and V is TRBV19, with D maybe TRBD1 (6 bases). V shed 7 bases and J shed 0 bases, with 18 bases lying between them. Looked up from germline, CDR1 is LNHDA and CDR2 is SQIVND (reference sequence). The CDR3 sequence is 16 residues long. CDR3 in amino acids: CASNAPGGYLNTEAFF. The CDR3 coding sequence is TGTGCCAGTAACGCTCCTGGGGGCTACCTGAACACTGAAGCTTTCTTT.

The CDR3 reads CASSQLGYNSPLHF. The CDR3 coding sequence is TGTGCCAGCAGCCAACTCGGTTATAATTCACCCCTCCACTTT. The chain is built from TRBV3-1 (or the pseudogene TRBV3-2) and TRBJ1-6; D not resolved. Trimming stripped 2 bases from V and 4 bases from J, with 6 bases between. Germline CDR1 reads LGHDT; CDR2 reads YNNKEL (reference sequence). The CDR3 is 14 amino acids.

This clone was recorded once. The CDR3 loop is CASSTDHLETQYF. CDR3 DNA: TGTGCCAGCAGCACAGACCACTTAGAGACCCAGTACTTC. V usage is TRBV28 and J usage is TRBJ2-5; D remains ambiguous. Trimming removed 6 bases at V and 4 bases at J, with 12 bases between. This CDR3 region has 13 residues. The V gene's germline CDR1 is MDHEN and CDR2 SYDVKM.

This chain connects TRBV24-1 to TRBJ2-5, with 9 nucleotides matching TRBD1. Germline V gene data show CDR1 as KGHDR and CDR2 as SFDVKD. V shed 3 bases and J 3 bases; nucleotides not matched to a gene: 4. CDR3 length: 15 amino acids. The CDR3 nucleotides read TGTGCCACCAGTGATGGGGGGACAGGGAAAGAGACCCAGTACTTC. Residues: CATSDGGTGKETQYF.

The CDR3 reads CASSSGLATDTQYF. CDR3 in DNA: TGTGCCAGCAGCTCGGGACTAGCGACAGATACGCAGTATTTT. This chain joins TRBV7-6 and TRBJ2-3; 10 bases are a match to TRBD2. The CDR3 extends over 14 amino acids. Losses at the gene ends were 4 bases for V and 3 bases for J; bases not matched to a gene: 1. Germline values: CDR1 SGHVS, CDR2 FNYEAQ.

This clone was detected only a few times. This sequence joins TRBV6-5 and TRBJ1-1; the D is unclear. The CDR3 extends over 13 amino acids. V was trimmed by 7 bases and J by 9 bases, leaving 18 bases between them. The germline gives CDR1 MNHEY, CDR2 SVGAGI. CDR3 bases: TGTGCCAGCAAGGAGGGAGGAACACGGAAAGCTTTCTTT. Protein sequence: CASKEGGTRKAFF.

The chain links TRBV18 to TRBJ1-4; 8 nucleotides align to TRBD1. Germline CDR1 and CDR2: KGHSH and LQKENI. The CDR3 covers 15 residues. Germline trimming cut 6 bases from V and 5 bases from J; bases unmatched to any gene: 8. Here the CDR3 reads CASSRDRGMNEKLFF. DNA of the CDR3: TGTGCCAGCTCCCGAGACAGGGGAATGAATGAAAAACTGTTTTTT.